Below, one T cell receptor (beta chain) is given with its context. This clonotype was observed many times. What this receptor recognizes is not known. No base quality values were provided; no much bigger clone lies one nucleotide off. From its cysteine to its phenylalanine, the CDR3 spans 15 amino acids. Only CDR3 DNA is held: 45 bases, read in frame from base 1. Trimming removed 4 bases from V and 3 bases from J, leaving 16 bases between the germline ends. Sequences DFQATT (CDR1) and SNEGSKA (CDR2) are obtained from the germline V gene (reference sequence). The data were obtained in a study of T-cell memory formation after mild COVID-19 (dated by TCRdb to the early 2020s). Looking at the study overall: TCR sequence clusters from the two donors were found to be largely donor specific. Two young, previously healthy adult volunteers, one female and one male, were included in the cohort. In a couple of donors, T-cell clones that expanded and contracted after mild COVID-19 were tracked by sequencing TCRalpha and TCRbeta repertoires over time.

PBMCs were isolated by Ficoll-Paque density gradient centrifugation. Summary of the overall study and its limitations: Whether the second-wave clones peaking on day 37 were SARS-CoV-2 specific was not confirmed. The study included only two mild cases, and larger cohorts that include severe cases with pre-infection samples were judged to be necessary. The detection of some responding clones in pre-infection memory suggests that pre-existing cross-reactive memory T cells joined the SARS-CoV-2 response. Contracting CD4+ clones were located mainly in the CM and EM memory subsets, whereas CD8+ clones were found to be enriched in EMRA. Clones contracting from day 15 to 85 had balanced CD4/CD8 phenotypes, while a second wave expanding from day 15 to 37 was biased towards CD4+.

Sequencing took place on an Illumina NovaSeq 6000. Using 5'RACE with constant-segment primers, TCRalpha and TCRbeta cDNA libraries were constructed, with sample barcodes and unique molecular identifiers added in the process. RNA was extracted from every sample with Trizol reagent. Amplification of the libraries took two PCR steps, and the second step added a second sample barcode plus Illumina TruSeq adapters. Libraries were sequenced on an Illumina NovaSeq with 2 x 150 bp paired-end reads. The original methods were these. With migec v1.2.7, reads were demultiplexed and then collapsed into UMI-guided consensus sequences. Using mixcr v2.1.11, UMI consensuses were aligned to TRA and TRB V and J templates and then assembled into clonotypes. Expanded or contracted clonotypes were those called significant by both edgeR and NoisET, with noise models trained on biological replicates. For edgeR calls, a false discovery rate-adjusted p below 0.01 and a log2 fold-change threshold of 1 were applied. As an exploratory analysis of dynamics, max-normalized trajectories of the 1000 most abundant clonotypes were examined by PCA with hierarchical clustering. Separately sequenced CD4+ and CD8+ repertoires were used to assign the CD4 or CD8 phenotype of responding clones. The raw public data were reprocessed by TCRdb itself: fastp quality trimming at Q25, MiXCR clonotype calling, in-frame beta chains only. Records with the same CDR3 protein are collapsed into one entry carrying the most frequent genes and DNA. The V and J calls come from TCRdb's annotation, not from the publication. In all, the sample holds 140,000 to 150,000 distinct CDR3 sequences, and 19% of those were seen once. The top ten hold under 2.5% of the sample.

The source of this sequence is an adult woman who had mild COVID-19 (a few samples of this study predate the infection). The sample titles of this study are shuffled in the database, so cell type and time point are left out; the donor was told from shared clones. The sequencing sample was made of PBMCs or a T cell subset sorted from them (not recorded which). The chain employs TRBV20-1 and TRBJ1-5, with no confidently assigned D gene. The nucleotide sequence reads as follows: TGCAGTGCTAAACCAACGGGCGAATTCAATCAGCCCCAGCATTTT. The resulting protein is CSAKPTGEFNQPQHF.